The rows below give T cell receptor beta chains drawn from one sample of a study of human T cells and chemical hapten exposure. TCRdb re-analysed the RACE reads in MiXCR, keeping a single row per CDR3 protein. The sample has tens of thousands of distinct CDR3 sequences; about 9.6% are singletons. Sequencing was performed on whole blood, taken in connection with sensitization to the hapten diphenylcyclopropenone (DPC). These receptors originate from a middle-aged woman with alopecia areata. Some clones in this sample may be carry-over from other donors' samples. Both conserved end residues are part of each CDR3. Fields, in order: D gene, clone size, V gene, CDR3 protein. The D gene is left open where the match is weak. A clone size is listed for some rows: how often the clone was seen (once, few, many), or a class if it is expanded.

>-|many|TRBV18
CASSPYGKGTEAFF
>TRBD2|many|TRBV20-1
CSATGGGAKNIQYF
>-|many|TRBV7-8
CASSLLAGRPKSNQPQHF
>-|few|TRBV9
CASSVGGFADTQYF
>-|few|TRBV12-3/TRBV12-4
CASSLWTNEQYF
>-|many|TRBV9
CASSVTDSNQPQHF
>TRBD1|-|TRBV5-4
CASSPGGGQGSFSEAFF
>-|many|TRBV12-3/TRBV12-4
CASSFNSPYEQYF
>-|many|TRBV3-1
CASSQKFAYEQYF
>TRBD1|-|TRBV4-3
CASSPGQGSDTQYF
>-|-|TRBV10-3
CAISEGGHGRDYGYTF
>-|many|TRBV14
CASSQALAGVYEQYF
>-|many|TRBV7-9
CASTRWNAARANYGYTF
>-|few|TRBV5-4
CASSSAAGSPLHF
>-|-|TRBV25-1
CASSPRRGATEAFF
>TRBD2|many|TRBV28
CASRLAGGQDWNEQFF
>TRBD1|-|TRBV11-3
CASSRTGSGANVLTF
>TRBD1|few|TRBV27
CASSQDRGAEAFF
>TRBD1|many|TRBV6-2/TRBV6-3
CASSRDREGNEQFF
>-|few|TRBV20-1
CSATGPGDTDTQYF
>TRBD1|-|TRBV19
CASSLLPTGWAYNEQFF
>-|-|TRBV29-1
CSGRRAATEAFF
>TRBD2|-|TRBV12-3/TRBV12-4
CASRGSGANNEQFF
>-|many|TRBV2
CASSEVSGGGSGNTIYF
>-|many|TRBV7-6
CASSLGEEQYF
>TRBD1|few|TRBV2
CASSEYRQGNGELFF
>-|many|TRBV2
CASSEGLSSYEQYF
>-|many|TRBV6-2/TRBV6-3
CASRTLGSTGHQPQHF
>-|many|TRBV12-3/TRBV12-4
CASSGPQETQYF
>-|few|TRBV6-5
CASSYYSTSTDTQYF
>TRBD1|-|TRBV7-3
CARTTGYRPYQETQYF
>TRBD1|many|TRBV11-2
CASSLAPTGDQPQHF
>-|many|TRBV2
CASSEEQGGNQPQHF
>-|-|TRBV30
CAWSLGSSDTQYF
>TRBD1|many|TRBV4-3
CASSQSGTANYEQYF
>-|many|TRBV5-1
CASSLPGEETQYF
>-|many|TRBV12-3/TRBV12-4
CASSQTATVRYGYTF
>TRBD2|many|TRBV30
CAWSVPSPLAGGVYNEQFF
>-|many|TRBV7-4
CALLLRSSSYEQYF
>-|few|TRBV20-1
CSASVPGLNTEAFF
>TRBD2|many|TRBV28
CASSALAGGYMKQYF
>-|-|TRBV5-1
CASSYDGYEQFF
>TRBD1|few|TRBV7-9
CASRPGDRVADEQYF
>-|-|TRBV6-5
CASSYTGLLGEQFF
>-|-|TRBV7-6
CASSPRTDYNEQFF
>TRBD2|many|TRBV18
CASSPQRGTDTQYF
>-|-|TRBV20-1
CSARPPWDYGYTF
>TRBD2|many|TRBV20-1
CSARDTGGGPNEQFF